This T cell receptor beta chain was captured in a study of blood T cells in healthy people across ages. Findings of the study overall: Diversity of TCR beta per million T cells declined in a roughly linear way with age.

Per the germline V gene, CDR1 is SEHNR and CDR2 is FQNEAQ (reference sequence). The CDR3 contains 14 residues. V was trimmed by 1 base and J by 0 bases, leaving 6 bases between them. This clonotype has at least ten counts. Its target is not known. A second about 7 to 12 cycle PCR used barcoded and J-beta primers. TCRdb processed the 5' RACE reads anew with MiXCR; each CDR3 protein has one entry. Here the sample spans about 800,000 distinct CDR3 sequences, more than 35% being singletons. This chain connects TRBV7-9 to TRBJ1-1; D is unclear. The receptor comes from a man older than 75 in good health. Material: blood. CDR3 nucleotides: TGTGCCAGCAGCTTAGATGGGGTGAACACTGAAGCTTTCTTT. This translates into CASSLDGVNTEAFF.